These T cell receptor beta chains were read from a single sample in a study of blood T cell repertoires in COVID-19. Profiled with immunoSEQ multiplex PCR; TCRdb holds only in-frame clones, not every one. The data show under 250,000 clones, with around 80% seen just once and roughly 30% held by the top ten. Sequencing was performed on peripheral blood. The receptor source for this set is a middle-aged man with acute or convalescent COVID-19. The CDR3 runs from the conserved cysteine through the conserved F or W.

j_call	v_call	cdr3_aa
TRBJ1-5	TRBV5-6	CASSLGPGGQPQHF
TRBJ2-3	TRBV9	CASSVAYSREFTDTQYF
TRBJ2-1	TRBV2	CATGLAGGLVNEQFF
TRBJ2-7	TRBV7-9	CASSHPGQAFYEQYF
TRBJ2-7	TRBV9	CASSVGGGPYEQYF
TRBJ2-1	TRBV29-1	CSVVNSNEQFF
TRBJ1-2	TRBV3-1/TRBV3-2	CASSSPRTGGFGYTF
TRBJ2-1	TRBV5-4	CASSLRQYHNEQFF
TRBJ2-1	TRBV13	CASSFRPQLAGGGNEQFF
TRBJ1-1	TRBV15	CATSRPDRGTEAFF
TRBJ2-7	TRBV19	CASRDRGVGEQYF
TRBJ1-1	TRBV6-5	CASTPEPNTEAFF
TRBJ1-1	TRBV27	CASSLVQQNTEAFF
TRBJ2-7	TRBV2	CASSEDRWDSSSYEQYF
TRBJ2-2	TRBV30	CAWRPGQGARYYTGELFF
TRBJ1-1	TRBV15	CATSRGNKNTEAFF
TRBJ2-7	TRBV4-2	CASSVGTVYEQYF
TRBJ2-5	TRBV27	CASSPWDRAGTQYF
TRBJ1-2	TRBV3-1/TRBV3-2	CASSLGQGRGYTF
TRBJ2-2	TRBV9	CASSGQGDTGELFF
TRBJ2-1	TRBV11-3	CASSFDSFNEQFF
TRBJ2-3	TRBV7-3	CASSPGLGPSDTQYF
TRBJ2-5	TRBV4-1	CASSPPKGEQETQYF
TRBJ2-1	TRBV3-1/TRBV3-2	CASSPGLAGSPSSYNEQFF
TRBJ1-5	TRBV18	CASSPDSSNQPQHF
TRBJ2-5	TRBV5-1	CASSLGGTGKETQYF
TRBJ1-1	TRBV29-1	CSSRWGDTEAFF
TRBJ2-3	TRBV29-1	CSVEPGLRTDTQYF
TRBJ1-3	TRBV28	CASSPPTGTGNTIYF
TRBJ2-5	TRBV15	CATSRDFYEGQGETQYF
TRBJ2-3	TRBV5-1	CASRLTSGSRDTQYF
TRBJ2-7	TRBV4-3	CASSQEYYGSYEQYF
TRBJ1-5	TRBV7-2	CASSLGSRYSNQPQHF
TRBJ2-3	TRBV7-9	CASSSGGKGDTQYF
TRBJ2-1	TRBV19	CASSIGQGSYNEQFF
TRBJ1-6	TRBV27	CASSRQGWNSPLHF
TRBJ2-7	TRBV9	CASSEGRQTSYEQYF
TRBJ2-7	TRBV7-2	CASSRTGTSGTPLYEQYF
TRBJ2-5	TRBV12-3/TRBV12-4	CASSLRKETQYF
TRBJ2-1	TRBV15	CATSRDRQGFYNEQFF
TRBJ1-1	TRBV18	CASSSLTYGAFF
TRBJ1-1	TRBV6-5	CASSYEGTVEAFF